The present TCR beta chain was sequenced within a study of post-analysis software for immune sequencing data. This clonotype was seen only a few times. Its antigen remains unknown. The germline CDR1 and CDR2 sequences are MDHEN and SYDVKM. The CDR3 has 12 residues. Deletions cut 2 bases from V and 9 bases from J, with 8 bases between. TCR beta cDNA libraries included unique molecular identifiers. One entry per CDR3 protein, called by TCRdb with MiXCR from the PCR reads. The sample comprises roughly 200,000 distinct CDR3 sequences, 29% of which are singletons, and roughly 3.4% rests with the top ten. Study-wide points: The five TRBV segments detected at higher frequency in patients than in controls included TRBV5-6, TRBV5-1 and TRBV20-1.

The sequencing sample was made of blood. This clonotype was obtained from a girl aged 2-17 years with multiple sclerosis. This rearrangement joins TRBV28 to TRBJ1-5, with D unclear. The DNA for the CDR3 is TGTGCCAGCAGTTTACGAGATGGGCCCCAGCATTTT. Protein: CASSLRDGPQHF.